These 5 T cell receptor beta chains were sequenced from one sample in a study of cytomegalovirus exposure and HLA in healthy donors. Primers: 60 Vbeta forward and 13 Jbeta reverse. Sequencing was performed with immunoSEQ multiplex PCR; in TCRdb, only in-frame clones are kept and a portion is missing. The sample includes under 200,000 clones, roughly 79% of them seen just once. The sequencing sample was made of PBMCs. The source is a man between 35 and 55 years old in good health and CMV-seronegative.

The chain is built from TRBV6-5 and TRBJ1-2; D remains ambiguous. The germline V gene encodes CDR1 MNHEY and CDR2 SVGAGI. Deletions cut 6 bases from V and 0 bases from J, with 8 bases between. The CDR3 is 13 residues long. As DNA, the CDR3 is TGTGCCAGCAGCCCTACCACTAACTATGGCTACACCTTC. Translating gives CASSPTTNYGYTF.

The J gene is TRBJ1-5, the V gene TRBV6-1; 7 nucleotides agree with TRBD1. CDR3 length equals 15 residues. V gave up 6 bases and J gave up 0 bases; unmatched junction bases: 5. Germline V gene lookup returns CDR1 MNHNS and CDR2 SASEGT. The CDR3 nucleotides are TGTGCCAGCAGAGGACAGGCACATAGCAATCAGCCCCAGCATTTT. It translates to CASRGQAHSNQPQHF.

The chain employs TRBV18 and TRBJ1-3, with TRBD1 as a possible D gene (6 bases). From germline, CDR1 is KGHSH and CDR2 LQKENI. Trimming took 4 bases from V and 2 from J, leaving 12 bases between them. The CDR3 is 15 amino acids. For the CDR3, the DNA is TGTGCCAGCTCACTATCCAGGGGAGCTGGAAACACCATATATTTT. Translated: CASSLSRGAGNTIYF.

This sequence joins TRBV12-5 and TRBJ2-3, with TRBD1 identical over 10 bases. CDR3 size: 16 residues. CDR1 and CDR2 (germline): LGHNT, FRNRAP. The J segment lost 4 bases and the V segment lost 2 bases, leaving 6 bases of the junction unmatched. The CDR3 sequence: CASGLSWDRGADTQYF. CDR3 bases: TGTGCTAGTGGTTTGTCGTGGGACAGGGGTGCAGATACGCAGTATTTT.

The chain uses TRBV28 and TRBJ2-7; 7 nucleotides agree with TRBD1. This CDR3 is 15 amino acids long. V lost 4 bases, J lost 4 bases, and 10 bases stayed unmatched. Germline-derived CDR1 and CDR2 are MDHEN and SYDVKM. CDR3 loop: CASSSGTAGRYEQYF. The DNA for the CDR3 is TGTGCCAGCAGTTCAGGGACAGCCGGACGTTACGAGCAGTACTTC. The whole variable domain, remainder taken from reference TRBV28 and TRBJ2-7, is DVKVTQSSRYLVKRTGEKVFLECVQDMDHENMFWYRQDPGLGLRLIYFSYDVKMKEKGDIPEGYSVSREKKERFSLILESASTNQTSMYLCASSSGTAGRYEQYFGPGTRLTVT.